These 21 T cell receptor beta chains were all obtained from the same sample, sequenced in a study of T cells after yellow fever vaccination. Each CDR3 protein is one row after TCRdb ran MiXCR on the 5' RACE reads. The table lists around 300,000 distinct CDR3 sequences, about 4% of them singletons. Material: PBMCs, obtained 5 days after the yellow fever booster vaccination. These receptors were collected from a man aged 18 to 29 who received the YFV17D yellow fever vaccine.

The V call is TRBV11-1, the J call TRBJ1-3; 8 bases match TRBD1. Per the germline V gene, CDR1 is SGHAT and CDR2 is FQDESV (reference sequence). Trimming took 8 bases from V and 3 from J; bases not matched to a gene: 6. CDR3 length: 14 residues. Here the CDR3 reads CASGDRGDGNTIYF. The CDR3 DNA is TGTGCCAGCGGTGACAGGGGAGATGGAAACACCATATATTTT. Full variable domain (missing parts from reference TRBV11-1 and TRBJ1-3): EAEVAQSPRYKITEKSQAVAFWCDPISGHATLYWYRQILGQGPELLVQFQDESVVDDSQLPKDRFSAERLKGVDSTLKIQPAELGDSAMYLCASGDRGDGNTIYFGEGSWLTVV.

The table lists this clonotype with many counts. The chain links TRBV5-1 to TRBJ2-3, with D perhaps TRBD1 (6 bases). CDR3 length: 15 residues. V dropped 4 bases and J dropped 0 bases, with 12 bases sitting between them. Germline-derived CDR1 and CDR2 are SGHRS and YFSETQ. The CDR3 DNA follows: TGCGCCAGCAGCCCGACAGGACACAGCACAGATACGCAGTATTTT. Protein: CASSPTGHSTDTQYF.

This clonotype has a handful of counts. The gene calls are TRBV4-1 and TRBJ1-2; 8 bases are a match to TRBD1. Germline CDR1 and CDR2: MGHRA and YSYEKL. The length of the CDR3 is 17 residues. V shed 0 bases and J 7 bases; nucleotides not matched to a gene: 13. The chain's CDR3 is CASSQEPKQGVTLGYTF. The CDR3 bases are TGCGCCAGCAGCCAAGAACCTAAACAGGGGGTGACTCTTGGCTACACCTTC.

The rearrangement joins TRBV9 to TRBJ2-2; no firm D call. Germline values: CDR1 SGDLS, CDR2 YYNGEE. CDR3 size: 14 residues. With 2 bases removed from V and 5 bases from J, the gap between germline ends came to 10 bases. The CDR3: CASSVLYGTGELFF. The CDR3 region has the DNA TGTGCCAGCAGCGTCCTATACGGTACCGGGGAGCTGTTTTTT.

This clonotype came up a few times. The rearrangement uses TRBV4-3 and TRBJ2-7; the D is unclear. The CDR3 totals 13 residues. V was clipped by 2 bases and J by 2 bases, with 7 bases between them. The germline V gene encodes CDR1 LGHNA and CDR2 YSLEER. In DNA form, the CDR3 reads TGCGCCAGCAGCCAATTAGGGACCTACGAGCAGTACGTC. This gives the protein CASSQLGTYEQYV.

This clonotype showed up just a few times. The V call is TRBV5-1, the J call TRBJ1-1, with TRBD1 as a possible D gene (5 bases). Germline loops: CDR1 SGHRS, CDR2 YFSETQ. V was trimmed by 3 bases and J by 6 bases, leaving 18 bases between them. The CDR3 has 15 amino acids. The CDR3 DNA reads as TGCGCCAGCAGCTGGGGGGAGTGGGGTGTCGCTGAAGCTTTCTTT. Translated, it gives CASSWGEWGVAEAFF.

The genes are TRBV5-1 and TRBJ2-3, with 9 bases that match TRBD2. CDR1 SGHRS and CDR2 YFSETQ come from the germline V gene. Trimming cost V 5 bases and J 4 bases; bases outside gene matches: 5. The CDR3 runs to 14 residues. The DNA of the CDR3 is TGCGCCAGCAGTCGCGGGGGGGCACCAGATACGCAGTATTTT. Protein product: CASSRGGAPDTQYF.

This clonotype has a count of ten or more. The chain carries TRBV5-1 and TRBJ2-3; tentative D call: TRBD1 (6 bases). Germline lookup yields CDR1 SGHRS and CDR2 YFSETQ. The length of the CDR3 is 15 residues. The germline V and J ends were trimmed by 6 bases and 2 bases, with 16 bases remaining between them. CDR3 in amino acids: CASTVLGALTDTQYF. The CDR3, as DNA: TGCGCCAGCACCGTATTGGGGGCCCTCACAGATACGCAGTATTTT.

This clonotype showed up just a few times. The chain joins TRBV6-1 to TRBJ2-1; 7 positions agree with TRBD1. CDR3 length equals 15 residues. V lost 6 bases and J lost 4; bases outside the gene matches: 9. Germline CDR1 reads MNHNS; CDR2 reads SASEGT. The CDR3 loop is CASSRQPGQYNEQFF. In nucleotides, the CDR3 is TGTGCCAGCAGCCGGCAACCGGGACAGTACAATGAGCAGTTCTTC.

This clonotype was detected only a few times. The chain is built from TRBV9 and TRBJ2-5; weak D call: TRBD2 (6 bases). In germline, CDR1 is SGDLS, CDR2 YYNGEE. The CDR3 has 14 residues. The germline V and J ends were trimmed by 0 bases and 9 bases, with 15 bases remaining between them. The CDR3 bases are TGTGCCAGCAGCGTAGCTCCCAGCGGGTACGCCCAGTACTTC. Protein sequence: CASSVAPSGYAQYF.

V and J are TRBV20-1 and TRBJ2-2, with 8 bases matching TRBD1. Trimming removed 6 bases from V and 3 bases from J; junction bases left unmatched: 3. CDR3 length equals 13 residues. The germline V gene encodes CDR1 DFQATT and CDR2 SNEGSKA (reference sequence). DNA of the CDR3: TGCAGTGCACCCAGGGGGCACACCGGGGAGCTGTTTTTT. Its protein product is CSAPRGHTGELFF.

This clonotype occurred a few times. The chain joins TRBV20-1 to TRBJ2-2, with 9 bases fitting TRBD1. V gave up 5 bases and J gave up 4 bases; unmatched junction bases: 8. The CDR3 totals 15 residues. Germline values: CDR1 DFQATT, CDR2 SNEGSKA (reference sequence). The CDR3 DNA reads TGCAGTGCTGGAACAGGGGGCGGGTTCACCGGGGAGCTGTTTTTT. This translates into CSAGTGGGFTGELFF.

This chain links TRBV6-2 or TRBV6-3 with TRBJ2-1; 8 bases match TRBD1. V shed 6 bases, J shed 4 bases, and the junction held 8 bases outside the gene matches. The CDR3 extends over 15 amino acids. The germline gives CDR1 MNHEY, CDR2 SVGEGT. CDR3 protein: CASRGQVARYNEQFF. CDR3 coding DNA: TGTGCCAGCAGGGGACAGGTCGCAAGGTACAATGAGCAGTTCTTC.

The rearrangement links TRBV5-1 to TRBJ1-2; perhaps TRBD1 as D (5 bases). Germline values: CDR1 SGHRS, CDR2 YFSETQ. Between the trimmed V and J ends, which lost 4 bases and 4 bases, there was a span of 20 bases. The CDR3 has 16 amino acids. Written as DNA, the CDR3 is TGCGCCAGCAGCCCGACGGGGGACGCCCCCGGCTATGGCTACACCTTC. This sequence encodes CASSPTGDAPGYGYTF.

This clonotype was recorded many times. J is TRBJ2-3 and V is TRBV5-1; D is unresolved. CDR1 and CDR2 from the germline V gene are SGHRS and YFSETQ. Trimming shortened V by 4 bases and J by 3 bases, and 15 bases separated the two germline ends. This CDR3 is 15 amino acids long. This CDR3 reads CASSQAVIGTDTQYF. The CDR3 DNA follows: TGCGCCAGCAGCCAGGCAGTCATAGGAACAGATACGCAGTATTTT. Together with reference TRBV5-1 and TRBJ2-3, the CDR3 gives the full variable domain: KAGVTQTPRYLIKTRGQQVTLSCSPISGHRSVSWYQQTPGQGLQFLFEYFSETQRNKGNFPGRFSGRQFSNSRSEMNVSTLELGDSALYLCASSQAVIGTDTQYFGPGTRLTVL.

The chain joins TRBV12-3 or TRBV12-4 to TRBJ2-5; tentative D call: TRBD2 (5 bases). The CDR3 loop spans 14 amino acids. Trimming left V 8 bases short and J 2 bases short, with 15 bases between. CDR3 region: CASGPGGEQETQYF. In DNA, the CDR3 is TGTGCCAGCGGGCCTGGAGGAGAGCAAGAGACCCAGTACTTC.

This clonotype was counted between two and nine times. This chain uses TRBV25-1 with TRBJ2-5, with 9 bases aligning to TRBD2. The V gene's germline CDR1 is MGHDK and CDR2 SYGVNS. V lost 1 base, J lost 5 bases, and 5 bases stayed unmatched. CDR3 length: 15 residues. The CDR3 loop is CASSELSSGGETQYF. The DNA of the CDR3 is TGTGCCAGCAGTGAATTGAGCAGCGGGGGGGAGACCCAGTACTTC.

This clonotype appeared many times. CDR3 DNA: TGTGCCAGCGCGCTAGCGGGGGGATTCCAAGAGACCCAGTACTTC. Amino acid sequence: CASALAGGFQETQYF. The chain joins TRBV12-3 or TRBV12-4 to TRBJ2-5, with 11 bases lining up with TRBD2. The V gene end was trimmed by 8 bases and the J gene end by 1 base; junction bases not matched to a gene: 6. CDR3 length equals 15 residues.

This clonotype has only a few counts. The rearrangement links TRBV20-1 to TRBJ2-1, with no clear D. CDR1 and CDR2 (germline): DFQATT, SNEGSKA (reference sequence). V lost 7 bases and J lost 0, with 13 bases in between. CDR3 length: 14 amino acids. The CDR3 coding sequence is TGCAGTGTGGATCCGAAAAGCTCCTACAATGAGCAGTTCTTC. Encoded protein: CSVDPKSSYNEQFF.

This clonotype was seen repeatedly, ten times or more. The chain carries TRBV9 and TRBJ2-2; no definite D call. The CDR3 is 16 amino acids. V lost 2 bases to trimming and J lost 4 bases, with 15 bases between them. Germline V gene sequence: CDR1 SGDLS, CDR2 YYNGEE. CDR3 sequence: CASSVALQASTGELFF. The CDR3 nucleotides read TGTGCCAGCAGCGTGGCCTTGCAGGCAAGCACCGGGGAGCTGTTTTTT.

Many counts were recorded for this clonotype. The chain joins TRBV5-1 to TRBJ1-2, with D possibly matching TRBD1 (5 bases). The V end was cut by 5 bases, the J end by 6 bases, with 17 bases between. The CDR3 length is 14 residues. Per the germline V gene, CDR1 is SGHRS and CDR2 is YFSETQ. CDR3 in amino acids: CASSYSRAADGYTF. The CDR3 nucleotides are TGCGCCAGCAGTTATTCCAGGGCTGCGGATGGCTACACCTTC. The whole variable domain, remainder taken from reference TRBV5-1 and TRBJ1-2, is KAGVTQTPRYLIKTRGQQVTLSCSPISGHRSVSWYQQTPGQGLQFLFEYFSETQRNKGNFPGRFSGRQFSNSRSEMNVSTLELGDSALYLCASSYSRAADGYTFGSGTRLTVV.